These 8 T cell receptor beta chains came from one sample sequenced in a study of T cell responses to AZD1222 COVID-19 vaccine. Assay used: immunoSEQ multiplex PCR; TCRdb lists only in-frame clones, some missing. The data show about 92,000 clones, just over 90% seen once. The specimen comprised peripheral blood, sampled on day 0 of AZD1222 vaccination. The receptor source for this set is an adult in good health.

The chain recombines TRBV10-3 with TRBJ2-3, with a possible D match to TRBD1 (5 bases). This CDR3 comprises 13 residues. Trimming stripped 4 bases from V and 3 bases from J, with 8 bases between. Per the germline V gene, CDR1 is ENHRY and CDR2 is SYGVKD. The CDR3 is CAISGTMTDTQYF. CDR3 nucleotides: TGTGCCATCAGTGGGACAATGACAGATACGCAGTATTTT.

This sequence joins TRBV15 and TRBJ1-1; maybe TRBD1 (6 bases). Germline V gene sequence: CDR1 LNHNV, CDR2 YYDKDF (reference sequence). The V end lost 3 bases, the J end lost 2 bases, and 16 bases lay between the germline ends. This CDR3 has 16 residues. The CDR3 DNA sequence: TGTGCCACCAGCAGTATACCACAGGGCCTTAACACTGAAGCTTTCTTT. It specifies CATSSIPQGLNTEAFF. Based on the CDR3 plus reference TRBV15 and TRBJ1-1, the full variable domain is DAMVIQNPRYQVTQFGKPVTLSCSQTLNHNVMYWYQQKSSQAPKLLFHYYDKDFNNEADTPDNFQSRRPNTSFCFLDIRSPGLGDTAMYLCATSSIPQGLNTEAFFGQGTRLTVV.

The chain links TRBV5-1 to TRBJ1-2, with D possibly matching TRBD1 (6 bases). V shed 4 bases and J shed 2 bases, with 9 bases lying between them. The germline CDR1 and CDR2 sequences are SGHRS and YFSETQ. The CDR3 runs 13 residues. CDR3 in DNA: TGCGCCAGCAGCAACAGGGCGAACTATGGCTACACCTTC. Encoded protein: CASSNRANYGYTF.

V and J are TRBV6-5 and TRBJ1-1; D remains unclear. Germline V gene sequence: CDR1 MNHEY, CDR2 SVGAGI. CDR3 length: 12 residues. The V end lost 0 bases, the J end lost 8 bases, and 7 bases lay between the germline ends. The CDR3: CASSYSSGEAFF. The CDR3 DNA reads TGTGCCAGCAGTTACTCGTCGGGAGAAGCTTTCTTT.

This rearrangement joins TRBV19 to TRBJ2-6; no reliable D call. V was shortened by 6 bases and J by 0 bases, with 9 bases between the two germline ends. CDR1 is LNHDA and CDR2 is SQIVND in the germline V gene (reference sequence). CDR3 length: 15 residues. The CDR3 here is CASSPMSSGANVLTF. DNA for the CDR3: TGTGCCAGTAGCCCTATGAGCTCTGGGGCCAACGTCCTGACTTTC.

This chain joins TRBV4-3 and TRBJ2-7, with 9 bases lining up with TRBD1. Losses at the gene ends were 2 bases for V and 1 base for J; bases not matched to a gene: 15. The length of the CDR3 is 19 residues. The V gene's germline CDR1 is LGHNA and CDR2 YSLEER. The CDR3 region has the DNA TGCGCCAGCAGCCAATCAATTTTTCCACCCGGGACAGGGTCCTACGAGCAGTACTTC. Protein sequence: CASSQSIFPPGTGSYEQYF.

V gene TRBV10-3 combines with J gene TRBJ1-1, with 7 bases aligning to TRBD1. The CDR3 contains 15 residues. J gave up 4 bases and V 3 bases, and 8 bases lay outside the gene matches. Germline CDR1 reads ENHRY; CDR2 reads SYGVKD. CDR3 sequence: CAISDSGRGTTEAFF. The CDR3 DNA is TGTGCCATCAGTGATAGCGGCAGGGGGACCACTGAAGCTTTCTTT.

The rearrangement links TRBV25-1 to TRBJ2-7; the D is unclear. Looked up from germline, CDR1 is MGHDK and CDR2 is SYGVNS. The CDR3 consists of 11 residues. With 7 bases removed from V and 3 bases from J, the gap between germline ends came to 7 bases. CDR3: CASIEDYEQYF. Written as DNA, the CDR3 is TGTGCCAGCATCGAGGACTACGAGCAGTACTTC.